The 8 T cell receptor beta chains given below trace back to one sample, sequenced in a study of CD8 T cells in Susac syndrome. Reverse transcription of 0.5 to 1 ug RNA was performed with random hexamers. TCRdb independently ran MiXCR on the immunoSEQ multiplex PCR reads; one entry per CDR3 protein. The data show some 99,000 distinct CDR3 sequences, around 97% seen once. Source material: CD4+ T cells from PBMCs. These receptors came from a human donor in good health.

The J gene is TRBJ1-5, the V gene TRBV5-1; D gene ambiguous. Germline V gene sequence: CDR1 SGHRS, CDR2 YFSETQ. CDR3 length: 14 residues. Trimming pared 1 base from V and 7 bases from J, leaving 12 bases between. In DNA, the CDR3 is TGCGCCAGCAGCTTGTTAGGGATGGACCAGCCCCAGCATTTT. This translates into CASSLLGMDQPQHF.

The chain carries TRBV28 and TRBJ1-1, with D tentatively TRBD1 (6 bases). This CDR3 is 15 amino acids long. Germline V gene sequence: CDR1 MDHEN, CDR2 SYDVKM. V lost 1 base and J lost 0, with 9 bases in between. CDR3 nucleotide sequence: TGTGCCAGCAGTTTATCGGGGGCGTTGAACACTGAAGCTTTCTTT. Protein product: CASSLSGALNTEAFF. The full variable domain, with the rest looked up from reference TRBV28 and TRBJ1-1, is DVKVTQSSRYLVKRTGEKVFLECVQDMDHENMFWYRQDPGLGLRLIYFSYDVKMKEKGDIPEGYSVSREKKERFSLILESASTNQTSMYLCASSLSGALNTEAFFGQGTRLTVV.

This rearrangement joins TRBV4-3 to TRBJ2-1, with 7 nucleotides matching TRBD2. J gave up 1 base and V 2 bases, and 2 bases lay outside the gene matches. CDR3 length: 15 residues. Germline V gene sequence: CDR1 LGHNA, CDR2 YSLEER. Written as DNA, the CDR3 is TGCGCCAGCAGCCAACTAGCGGCGTCCTACAATGAGCAGTTCTTC. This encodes CASSQLAASYNEQFF.

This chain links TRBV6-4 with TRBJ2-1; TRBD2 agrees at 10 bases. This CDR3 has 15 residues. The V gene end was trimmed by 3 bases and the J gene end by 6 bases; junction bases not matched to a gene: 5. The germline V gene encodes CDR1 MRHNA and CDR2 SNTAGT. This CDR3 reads CASSELAGVSNEQFF. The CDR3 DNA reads TGTGCCAGCAGTGAGCTAGCGGGAGTAAGCAATGAGCAGTTCTTC.

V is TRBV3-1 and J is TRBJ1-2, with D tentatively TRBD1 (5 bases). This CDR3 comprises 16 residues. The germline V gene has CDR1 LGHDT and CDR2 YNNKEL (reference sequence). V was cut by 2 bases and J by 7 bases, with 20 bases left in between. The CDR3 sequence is CASSQWGIRGLVGYTF. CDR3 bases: TGTGCCAGCAGCCAATGGGGGATTAGGGGCTTGGTTGGCTACACCTTC.

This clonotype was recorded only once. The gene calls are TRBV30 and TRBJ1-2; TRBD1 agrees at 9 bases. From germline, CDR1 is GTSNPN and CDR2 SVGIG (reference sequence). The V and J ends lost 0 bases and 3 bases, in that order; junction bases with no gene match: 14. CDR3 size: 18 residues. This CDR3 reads CAWSVWGPLGQGDYGYTF. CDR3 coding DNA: TGTGCCTGGAGTGTCTGGGGTCCCTTGGGACAGGGCGACTATGGCTACACCTTC.

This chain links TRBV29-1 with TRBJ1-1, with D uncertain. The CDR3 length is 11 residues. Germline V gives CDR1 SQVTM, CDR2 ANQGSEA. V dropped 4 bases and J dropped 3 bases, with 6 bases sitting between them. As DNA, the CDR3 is TGCAGCGTTGTACCATACACTGAAGCTTTCTTT. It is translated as CSVVPYTEAFF.

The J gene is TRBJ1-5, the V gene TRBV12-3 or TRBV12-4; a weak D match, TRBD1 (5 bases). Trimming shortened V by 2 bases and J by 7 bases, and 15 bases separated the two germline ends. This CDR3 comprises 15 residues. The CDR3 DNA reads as TGTGCCAGCAGTTTAATGGCAGGGTTGGGACAGCCCCAGCATTTT. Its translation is CASSLMAGLGQPQHF.